This paragraph covers one T cell receptor (beta chain) sequence. What it recognizes is unknown. The repertoire was sequenced with immunoSEQ multiplex PCR; TCRdb's copy has only in-frame clones and lacks some. The sample records around 99,000 clones, 85% to 95% being singletons. CDR1 is SEHNR, CDR2 FQNEAQ, per germline (reference sequence). The CDR3 consists of 13 residues. The V end lost 2 bases, the J end lost 4 bases, and 8 bases lay between the germline ends. This sample is drawn from a study of T cell responses to AZD1222 COVID-19 vaccine. Findings of the study overall: After two AZD1222 doses, spike-specific TCR breadth and depth rose versus day 0. Unmutated regions of variants are reportedly targeted by nearly half of spike-specific TCRs. Baseline seropositivity occurred in only a handful of AZD1222 recipients.

Timing groups of about 4 and about 12 weeks for second doses were pooled. This clonotype was sampled from an adult who received the AZD1222 COVID-19 vaccine. V is TRBV7-9 and J is TRBJ1-1; D unclear. The source was peripheral blood, collected 28 days after the second AZD1222 dose. This CDR3 is CASSLTGGTEAFF. The DNA for the CDR3 is TGTGCCAGCAGCTTAACCGGAGGCACTGAAGCTTTCTTT.